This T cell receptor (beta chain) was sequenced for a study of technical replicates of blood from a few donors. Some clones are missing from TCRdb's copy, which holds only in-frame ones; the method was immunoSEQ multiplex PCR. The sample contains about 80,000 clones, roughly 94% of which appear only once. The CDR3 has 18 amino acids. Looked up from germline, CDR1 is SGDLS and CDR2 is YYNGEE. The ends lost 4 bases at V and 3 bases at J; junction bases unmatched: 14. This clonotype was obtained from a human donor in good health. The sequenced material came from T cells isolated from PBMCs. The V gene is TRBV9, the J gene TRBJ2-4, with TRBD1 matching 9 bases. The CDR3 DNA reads TGTGCCAGCAGCCTAACACCGGGACAGGGTACTGTCAAAAACATTCAGTACTTC. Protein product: CASSLTPGQGTVKNIQYF.